This TCR beta chain was observed in a study of blood T cells in healthy people across ages. Then a second PCR, running roughly 6 to 12 cycles, was carried out with a sample-barcoded 5' primer and a J-beta primer mix. Every cDNA was tagged by a template-switch adaptor with 12 random nucleotides. A single record per CDR3 protein comes from TCRdb applying MiXCR to the 5' RACE reads. Among about 770,000 distinct CDR3 sequences listed, roughly 44% were seen once. The authors drew 8.5 to 10 milliliters of peripheral blood from each donor. This CDR3 comprises 13 residues. Germline V gene data show CDR1 as MNHEY and CDR2 as SVGAGI. Trimming pared 5 bases from V and 7 bases from J, leaving 14 bases between.

Sequencing was done on a sample of blood. V usage is TRBV6-5 and J usage is TRBJ1-1, with D hard to call. The clonotype comes from a man in his 60s in good health. The CDR3 DNA reads TGTGCCAGCAGTGCTAAATTAGAGGGTGAAGCTTTCTTT. This codes for CASSAKLEGEAFF.